Listed below are T cell receptor beta chains from one sample, sequenced in a study of cytomegalovirus exposure and HLA in healthy donors. The protocol was immunoSEQ multiplex PCR, while the TCRdb copy is restricted to in-frame clones and leaves out a portion. The sample gives 120,000 to 150,000 clones, 82% of which show up once; over 2.5% is in the top ten. Sequenced material: PBMCs. The origin of the receptors is a male donor in good health and CMV-seronegative. CDR3s include the opening cysteine and the closing phenylalanine or tryptophan. D genes are given only for firm matches. Size tells how often a clone was seen (once, few, many) or the class of an expanded clone, and some rows leave it out.

>few|TRBJ2-5|TRBD1|TRBV6-5
CASSRDRETQYF
TGTGCCAGCAGCCGGGACAGGGAGACCCAGTACTTC
>-|TRBJ1-2|-|TRBV7-9
CARGEGGGYTF
TGTGCCAGAGGGGAAGGGGGTGGCTACACCTTC
>-|TRBJ2-1|-|TRBV7-3
CASSLNFGRVDEQFF
TGTGCCAGCAGCTTAAACTTCGGGAGAGTCGATGAGCAGTTCTTC
>-|TRBJ1-5|-|TRBV4-3
CASSQDLERRSNQPQHF
TGCGCCAGCAGCCAAGATCTAGAGAGAAGGAGCAATCAGCCCCAGCATTTT
>-|TRBJ2-1|TRBD2|TRBV2
CASSELLGLAQDEQFF
TGTGCCAGCAGTGAACTTTTGGGACTAGCGCAAGATGAGCAGTTCTTC
>-|TRBJ2-1|-|TRBV30
CAWSDSGAYNEQFF
TGTGCCTGGAGTGATAGCGGAGCCTACAATGAGCAGTTCTTC
>few|TRBJ1-1|-|TRBV10-2
CASSDPGSEAFF
TGCGCCAGCAGTGACCCCGGGTCTGAAGCTTTCTTT
>-|TRBJ2-6|-|TRBV7-2
CASSGTPGSLSGANVLTF
TGTGCCAGCAGCGGGACACCGGGTTCCCTCTCTGGGGCCAACGTCCTGACTTTC
>-|TRBJ2-2|-|TRBV2
CASRFPTNGELFF
TGTGCCAGCAGGTTCCCAACAAACGGGGAGCTGTTTTTT
>-|TRBJ2-3|TRBD2|TRBV2
CASSDGLAGVGWPTDTQYF
TGTGCCAGCAGTGATGGCCTAGCGGGAGTCGGCTGGCCCACAGATACGCAGTATTTT
>-|TRBJ2-3|-|TRBV9
CASSVDPPGADTQYF
TGTGCCAGCAGCGTAGACCCTCCAGGGGCAGATACGCAGTATTTT
>-|TRBJ2-7|TRBD1|TRBV5-1
CASSFDRGSEQYF
TGCGCCAGCAGCTTCGACAGGGGGTCCGAGCAGTACTTC
>-|TRBJ1-1|-|TRBV4-1
CASSQVLGQVGF
TGCGCCAGCAGCCAAGTATTGGGGCAGGTCGGCTTT
>-|TRBJ2-5|-|TRBV19
CASSIFLGEIPVYF
TGTGCCAGTAGTATTTTCTTGGGCGAAATCCCTGTATACTTC
>few|TRBJ1-2|-|TRBV27
CASSLAAGAHGYTF
TGTGCCAGCAGTTTAGCTGCAGGGGCGCATGGCTACACCTTC
>-|TRBJ2-5|-|TRBV5-1
CASSLGLKIQETQYF
TGCGCCAGCAGCTTGGGACTAAAAATCCAAGAGACCCAGTACTTC